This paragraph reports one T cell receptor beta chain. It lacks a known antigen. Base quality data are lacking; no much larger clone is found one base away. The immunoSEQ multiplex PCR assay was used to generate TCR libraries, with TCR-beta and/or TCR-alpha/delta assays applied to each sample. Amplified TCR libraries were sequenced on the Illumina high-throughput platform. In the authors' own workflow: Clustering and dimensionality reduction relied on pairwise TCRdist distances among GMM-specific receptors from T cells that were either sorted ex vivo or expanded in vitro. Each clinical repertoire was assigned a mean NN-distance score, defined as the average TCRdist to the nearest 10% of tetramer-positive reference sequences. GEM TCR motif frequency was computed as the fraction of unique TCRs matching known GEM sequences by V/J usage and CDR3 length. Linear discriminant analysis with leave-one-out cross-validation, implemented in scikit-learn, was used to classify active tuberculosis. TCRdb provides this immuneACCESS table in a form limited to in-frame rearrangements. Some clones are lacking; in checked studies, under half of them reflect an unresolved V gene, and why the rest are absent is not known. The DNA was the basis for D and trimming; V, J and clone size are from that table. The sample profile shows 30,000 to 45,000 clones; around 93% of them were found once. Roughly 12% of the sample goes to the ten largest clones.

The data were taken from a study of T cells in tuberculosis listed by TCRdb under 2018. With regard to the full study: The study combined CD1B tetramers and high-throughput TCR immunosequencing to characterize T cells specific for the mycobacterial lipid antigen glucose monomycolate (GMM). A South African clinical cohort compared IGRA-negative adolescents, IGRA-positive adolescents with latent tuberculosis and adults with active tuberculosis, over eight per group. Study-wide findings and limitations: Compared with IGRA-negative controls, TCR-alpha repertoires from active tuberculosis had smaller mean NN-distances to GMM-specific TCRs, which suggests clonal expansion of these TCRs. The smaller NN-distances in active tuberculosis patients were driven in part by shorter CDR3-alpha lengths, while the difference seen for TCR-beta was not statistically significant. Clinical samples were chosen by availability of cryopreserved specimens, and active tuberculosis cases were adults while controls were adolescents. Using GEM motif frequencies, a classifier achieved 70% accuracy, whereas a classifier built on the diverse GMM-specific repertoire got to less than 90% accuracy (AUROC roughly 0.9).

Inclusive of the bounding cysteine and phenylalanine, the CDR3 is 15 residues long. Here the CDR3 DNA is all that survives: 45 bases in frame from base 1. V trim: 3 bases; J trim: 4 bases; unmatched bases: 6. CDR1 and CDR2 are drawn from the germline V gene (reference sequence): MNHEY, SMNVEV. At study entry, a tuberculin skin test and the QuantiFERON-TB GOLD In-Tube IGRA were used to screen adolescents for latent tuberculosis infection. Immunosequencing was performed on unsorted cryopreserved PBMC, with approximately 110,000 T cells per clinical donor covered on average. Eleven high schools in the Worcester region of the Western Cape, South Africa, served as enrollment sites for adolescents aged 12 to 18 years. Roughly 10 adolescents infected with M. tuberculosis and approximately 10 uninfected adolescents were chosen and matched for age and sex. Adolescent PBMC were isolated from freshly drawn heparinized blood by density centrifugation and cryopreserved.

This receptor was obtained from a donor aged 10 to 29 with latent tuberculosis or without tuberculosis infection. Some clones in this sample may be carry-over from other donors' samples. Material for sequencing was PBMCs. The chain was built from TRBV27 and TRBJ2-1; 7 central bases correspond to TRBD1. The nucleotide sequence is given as TGTGCCAGCAGTTTTGGGACAGTTTCATACAATGAGCAGTTCTTC. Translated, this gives CASSFGTVSYNEQFF.